This TCR beta chain was profiled in a study of CD8 T cells in ankylosing spondylitis. Making use of molecular barcodes, quantitative 5'-RACE generated TCR beta libraries. TCRdb re-called the 5' RACE reads through MiXCR, storing one row per CDR3 protein. The sample has around 890,000 distinct CDR3 sequences; approximately 12% are singletons. The CDR3 runs to 15 residues. Trimming cost V 0 bases and J 13 bases, with 16 bases left between them. The germline CDR1 and CDR2 sequences are LGHNA and YSLEER. As to this clonotype: Its antigen is as yet unknown.

Study-wide points: Disease-linked clones were reportedly significantly enriched in matched ankylosing spondylitis synovial fluid. Prior work had noted some motif variants in reactive arthritis blood and synovial fluid. Among TCR beta sequences, a motif of about 8 highly homologous variants appeared characteristic of ankylosing spondylitis blood. Relatively rare in peripheral blood, disease-linked clones were also CD8+.

The sample comprised blood, either unsorted or a sorted T cell fraction (not recorded which). The V and J genes are TRBV4-3 and TRBJ1-6; D gene ambiguous. The TCR was taken from a male donor with ankylosing spondylitis. The CDR3 DNA is TGCGCCAGCAGCCAAGATCTATTAGATTCGGGTCCCCTCCACTTT. It is translated as CASSQDLLDSGPLHF.